This T cell receptor (beta chain) derives from a study of blood T cell repertoires in COVID-19. Whole-study context: Sources were T cells, B-cell-depleted T cells, or PBMCs; the material itself was cDNA or gDNA.

Clones were sequenced by immunoSEQ multiplex PCR, and TCRdb holds only the in-frame ones, with some missing. Of roughly 150,000 clones in the sample, around 89% were seen once. The CDR3 covers 18 residues. Germline V lookup: CDR1 MDHEN, CDR2 SYDVKM. V lost 6 bases, J lost 0 bases, and 17 bases stayed unmatched. A Seattle source enrolled patients during active infection and followed them longitudinally. The sequencing input was peripheral blood. This TCR was sampled from a man younger than 35 with COVID-19, enrolled during active disease. V is TRBV28 and J is TRBJ2-7; 7 positions match TRBD2. The CDR3 DNA is TGTGCCAGCAGGGATGTCGGGGGGACGAACCAGAGCTCCTACGAGCAGTACTTC. Translating gives CASRDVGGTNQSSYEQYF.